What follows are 18 T cell receptor beta chains derived from one specimen sequenced in a study of cytomegalovirus exposure and HLA in healthy donors. The PCR ran on 60 Vbeta and 13 Jbeta primers. Method: immunoSEQ multiplex PCR; TCRdb's copy keeps in-frame clones and lacks some. Reported are under 200,000 clones; the ten largest clones contain around 6%. The sequenced material came from PBMCs. The receptors were gathered from a man aged 25 to 40 in good health and CMV-seronegative.

The DNA for the CDR3 is TGTGCCAGCAGCTGGGGCGGCGGCACTGAAGCTTTCTTT. This codes for CASSWGGGTEAFF. The gene calls are TRBV14 and TRBJ1-1; the D gene is possibly TRBD1 (5 bases). Germline assignment: CDR1 SGHDN and CDR2 FVKESK. The CDR3 loop spans 13 amino acids. Deletions cut 5 bases from V and 4 bases from J, with 11 bases between.

The chain joins TRBV4-3 to TRBJ2-1, with TRBD2 identical over 9 bases. Trimming cost V 0 bases and J 7 bases; bases outside gene matches: 10. CDR1 and CDR2 from the germline V gene are LGHNA and YSLEER. This CDR3 has 17 amino acids. CDR3 in DNA: TGCGCCAGCAGCCAAGATGGGCCAGCGGGGGGTCGGAATGAGCAGTTCTTC. This gives the protein CASSQDGPAGGRNEQFF.

This rearrangement joins TRBV28 to TRBJ2-2; 7 bases agree with TRBD1. Germline V lookup: CDR1 MDHEN, CDR2 SYDVKM. The CDR3 spans 15 residues. The J segment lost 5 bases and the V segment lost 4 bases, leaving 7 bases of the junction unmatched. In DNA, the CDR3 is TGTGCCAGCAGTTCCCCACAGGGGTGGACCGGGGAGCTGTTTTTT. It yields the protein CASSSPQGWTGELFF.

The chain joins TRBV6-5 to TRBJ2-6, with D unresolved. The CDR3 loop spans 15 amino acids. Germline CDR1 is MNHEY and CDR2 is SVGAGI. Trimming took off 6 bases at V and 0 bases at J, with 9 bases between the two ends. CDR3 in amino acids: CASSPESSGANVLTF. The CDR3 DNA is TGTGCCAGCAGCCCCGAGAGCTCTGGGGCCAACGTCCTGACTTTC.

This chain links TRBV25-1 with TRBJ2-3; D not certain. With 0 bases removed from V and 3 bases from J, the gap between germline ends came to 7 bases. The germline gives CDR1 MGHDK, CDR2 SYGVNS. The CDR3 length is 14 residues. For the CDR3, the DNA is TGTGCCAGCAGTGAATATCAGGCAACAGATACGCAGTATTTT. Amino acid sequence: CASSEYQATDTQYF.

Here the CDR3 DNA reads TGTGCCAGCAGTTTGACATCGACAGCGATTGAGCAGTTCTTC. Protein: CASSLTSTAIEQFF. The V call is TRBV27, the J call TRBJ2-1; a weak D match, TRBD1 (5 bases). The CDR3 runs to 14 residues. Germline CDR1 and CDR2: MNHEY and SMNVEV (reference sequence). V gave up 3 bases and J gave up 9 bases, with 15 bases separating them.

Notes on this clone: This is likely a read error, given that the CDR3 carries no conserved phenylalanine or tryptophan at its end. CDR3: CASNPGQGNYGYTL. DNA for the CDR3: TGTGCCAGTAACCCGGGACAGGGGAACTATGGCTACACCCTC. The chain combines TRBV19 with TRBJ1-2; 10 bases fit TRBD1. The J segment lost 2 bases and the V segment lost 7 bases, leaving 4 bases of the junction unmatched. Germline-derived CDR1 and CDR2 are LNHDA and SQIVND (reference sequence). This CDR3 is built from 14 residues.

The rearrangement joins TRBV7-9 to TRBJ2-7; D is unresolved. V lost 2 bases, J lost 7 bases, and 12 bases lay in between. The CDR3 sequence is 13 residues long. Germline CDR1 is SEHNR and CDR2 is FQNEAQ (reference sequence). CDR3 nucleotide sequence: TGTGCCAGCAGCTTAAGCACAGAACGGGAGCAGTACTTC. Protein: CASSLSTEREQYF.

The CDR3 reads CASSRTGHTDTQYF. CDR3 nucleotides: TGTGCCAGCAGTCGGACAGGCCACACAGATACGCAGTATTTT. J is TRBJ2-3 and V is TRBV6-5, with 7 bases aligning to TRBD1. The junction had 4 bases not matched to a gene; V was cut back by 5 bases and J by 2 bases. The CDR3 spans 14 residues. Looked up from germline, CDR1 is MNHEY and CDR2 is SVGAGI.

V and J are TRBV7-7 and TRBJ2-3, with 8 positions matching TRBD1. The CDR3 is 16 residues long. Per the germline V gene, CDR1 is SSHAT and CDR2 is FNYEAQ (reference sequence). V gave up 4 bases and J gave up 0 bases; unmatched junction bases: 6. CDR3 bases: TGTGCCAGCAGCTACGGGACAGGCCCTAGCACAGATACGCAGTATTTT. Translation: CASSYGTGPSTDTQYF.

The rearrangement joins TRBV2 to TRBJ1-3; 8 nucleotides line up with TRBD1. Unmatched junction bases numbered 5, after V lost 4 bases and J lost 0 bases. The germline gives CDR1 SNHLY, CDR2 FYNNEI. This CDR3 comprises 16 residues. In nucleotides, the CDR3 is TGTGCCAGCAGTGTCCAGGGGGCCTTCTCTGGAAACACCATATATTTT. Its protein is CASSVQGAFSGNTIYF.

Written as DNA, the CDR3 is TGTGCCAGCGGAGAGAACTATGGCTACACCTTC. Protein: CASGENYGYTF. V and J are TRBV7-9 and TRBJ1-2; unclear D gene. This CDR3 has 11 amino acids. The germline V and J ends were trimmed by 8 bases and 2 bases, with 6 bases remaining between them. The germline V gene has CDR1 SEHNR and CDR2 FQNEAQ (reference sequence).

The genes are TRBV28 and TRBJ2-5; 11 bases are shared with TRBD2. The end of the DNA is better explained by TRBJ2-7, so the J call may be wrong. CDR1 is MDHEN, CDR2 SYDVKM, per germline. The CDR3 totals 16 residues. The CDR3 spells CASLPPGTSGTYEQYF. The CDR3 coding sequence is TGTGCCAGCCTACCCCCTGGGACTAGCGGAACCTACGAGCAGTACTTC.

The chain joins TRBV5-1 to TRBJ1-3; TRBD1 agrees at 10 bases. There are 16 residues in the CDR3. Germline CDR1 reads SGHRS; CDR2 reads YFSETQ. V gave up 4 bases and J gave up 1 base; unmatched junction bases: 5. CDR3 in DNA: TGCGCCAGCAGCAACGGACAGGGGGTGTCTGGAAACACCATATATTTT. Its protein product is CASSNGQGVSGNTIYF.

The chain links TRBV10-1 to TRBJ2-3; 8 positions agree with TRBD2. The J segment lost 8 bases and the V segment lost 3 bases, leaving 7 bases of the junction unmatched. Germline loops: CDR1 WNHNN, CDR2 SYGVQD (reference sequence). This CDR3 comprises 14 residues. Here the CDR3 reads CASSDGAGAPTQYF. CDR3 bases: TGCGCCAGCAGTGACGGAGCGGGGGCCCCTACGCAGTATTTT.

The CDR3 DNA reads TGTGCCAGTCCCCCCGGGACTATCTACAATGAGCAGTTCTTC. This sequence encodes CASPPGTIYNEQFF. The V and J genes are TRBV21-1 and TRBJ2-1; TRBD2, the table's D call, lacks a check against the DNA. TRBV21-1 is tagged as a pseudogene. The CDR3 length is 14 residues.

The V call is TRBV5-6, the J call TRBJ1-5, with D hard to call. Germline assignment: CDR1 SGHDT and CDR2 YYEEEE. V lost 2 bases and J lost 0, with 9 bases in between. This CDR3 comprises 15 residues. The CDR3 protein is CASSLNTYSNQPQHF. DNA of the CDR3: TGTGCCAGCAGCTTAAACACATATAGCAATCAGCCCCAGCATTTT.

The chain has TRBV10-3 and TRBJ2-3, with D possibly being TRBD1 (6 bases). Germline V gene data show CDR1 as ENHRY and CDR2 as SYGVKD. Trimming removed 11 bases from V and 10 bases from J, with 25 bases in between. The CDR3 is 14 amino acids. CDR3 amino acids: CASSPVGDIQAQYF. The CDR3 bases are TGTGCCTCCTCCCCGGTAGGGGACATCCAAGCGCAGTATTTT.